This record concerns one T cell receptor (beta chain) sequence. The sample is drawn from a study of shared clonotypes between healthy human individuals. Trimming shortened V by 5 bases and J by 7 bases, and 12 bases separated the two germline ends. The CDR3 consists of 13 residues. The germline V gene has CDR1 MDHEN and CDR2 SYDVKM. A deep-level run was used for the assay. Assay used: immunoSEQ multiplex PCR; TCRdb lists only in-frame clones, some missing. The sample yields roughly 500,000 clones, 90% to 96% seen once. This TCR was sampled from a woman under 40 in good health. The V and J genes are TRBV28 and TRBJ1-5; D is ambiguous. The sample taken for sequencing was naive CD4+ T cells sorted from blood. Sample subset: CD45RA+ positively selected. CDR3 coding DNA: TGTGCCAGCAGTGTTTTGGGCCCGCAGCCCCAGCATTTT. Its translation is CASSVLGPQPQHF. Using reference TRBV28 and TRBJ1-5 for the parts outside the CDR3, the full variable domain is DVKVTQSSRYLVKRTGEKVFLECVQDMDHENMFWYRQDPGLGLRLIYFSYDVKMKEKGDIPEGYSVSREKKERFSLILESASTNQTSMYLCASSVLGPQPQHFGDGTRLSIL.